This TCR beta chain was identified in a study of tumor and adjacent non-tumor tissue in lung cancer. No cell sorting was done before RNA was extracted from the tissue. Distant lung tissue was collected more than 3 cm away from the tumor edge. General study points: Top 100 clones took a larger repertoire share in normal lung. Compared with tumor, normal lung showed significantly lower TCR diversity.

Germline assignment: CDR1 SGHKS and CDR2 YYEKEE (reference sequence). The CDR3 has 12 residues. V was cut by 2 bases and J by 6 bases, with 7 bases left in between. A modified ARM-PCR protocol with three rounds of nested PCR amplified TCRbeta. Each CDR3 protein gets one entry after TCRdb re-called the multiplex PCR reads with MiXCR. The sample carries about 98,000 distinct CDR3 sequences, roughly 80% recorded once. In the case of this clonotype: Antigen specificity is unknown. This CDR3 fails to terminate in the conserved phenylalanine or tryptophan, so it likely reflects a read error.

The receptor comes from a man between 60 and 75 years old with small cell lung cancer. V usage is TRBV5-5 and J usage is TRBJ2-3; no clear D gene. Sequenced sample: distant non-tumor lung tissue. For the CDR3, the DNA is TGTGCCAGCAGCTTTCCGGAGGATACGCAGTATTAT. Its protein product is CASSFPEDTQYY.